The clone carrying this TCR beta chain was picked up one time. Data came from immunoSEQ multiplex PCR; TCRdb stores just in-frame clones and leaves some out. The data hold about 350,000 clones, with roughly 90% observed a single time. The treatment was: about 20 received Ad26.COV2.S at low or high dose, single or two shots; about 5 received placebo; per-sample allocation not given. Collection of samples fell on day 63 after the first vaccine or placebo injection. The germline V and J ends were trimmed by 2 bases and 5 bases, with 7 bases remaining between them. In germline, CDR1 is WSHSY, CDR2 SAAADI. The CDR3 is 13 residues long. The entry originates in a study of Ad26.COV2.S vaccination and SARS-CoV-2 variants.

The chain recombines TRBV10-2 with TRBJ1-5; D unclear. This TCR was sampled from a person between 18 and 65 years old who received the Ad26.COV2.S COVID-19 vaccine or a placebo. The specimen comprised peripheral blood, sampled in a trial of Ad26.COV2.S vaccine versus placebo. In DNA form, the CDR3 reads TGCGCCAGCAGTGAGCAGTCTTATCAGCCCCAGCATTTT. Its translation is CASSEQSYQPQHF.